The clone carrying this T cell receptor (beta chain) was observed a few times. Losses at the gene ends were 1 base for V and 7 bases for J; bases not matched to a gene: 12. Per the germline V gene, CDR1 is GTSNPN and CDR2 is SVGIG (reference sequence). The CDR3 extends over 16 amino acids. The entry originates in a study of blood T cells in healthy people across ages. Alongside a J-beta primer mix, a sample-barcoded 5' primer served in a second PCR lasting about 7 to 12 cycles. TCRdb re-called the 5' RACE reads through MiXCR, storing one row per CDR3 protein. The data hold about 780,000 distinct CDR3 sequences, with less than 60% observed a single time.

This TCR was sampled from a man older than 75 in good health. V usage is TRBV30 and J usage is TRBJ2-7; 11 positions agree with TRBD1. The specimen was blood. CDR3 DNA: TGTGCCTGGAGTGCCGGGACAGGGGGAGCCTACAATGAGCAGTACTTC. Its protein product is CAWSAGTGGAYNEQYF.